This T cell receptor beta chain is from a study of blood T cell repertoires in COVID-19. Study context: COVID-19 samples from acute and convalescent phases originated in the United States, Italy and Spain. PBMCs, B-cell-depleted T cells, or T cells were the source of the cDNA or gDNA that made up the material.

Original data processing: By means of reference gene primer amplification, nucleated cell counts were estimated. Repertoires were generated with immunoSEQ multiplex PCR, while TCRdb's copy carries only in-frame clones and drops some. The V and J calls and clone size come from that table; D and trimming were worked out from the DNA. The data show 100,000 to 150,000 clones, about four fifths seen once. Germline-derived CDR1 and CDR2 are MNHEY and SMNVEV (reference sequence). This CDR3 region has 13 residues. Trimming stripped 4 bases from V and 6 bases from J, with 10 bases between. The count of this clone is one.

Sequenced material: peripheral blood. The TCR comes from a man between 60 and 75 years old with acute or convalescent COVID-19. The chain links TRBV27 to TRBJ2-1, with D possibly matching TRBD1 (6 bases). The CDR3 loop is CASSSRGGNEQFF. CDR3 bases: TGTGCCAGCAGTTCCAGGGGTGGCAATGAGCAGTTCTTC.